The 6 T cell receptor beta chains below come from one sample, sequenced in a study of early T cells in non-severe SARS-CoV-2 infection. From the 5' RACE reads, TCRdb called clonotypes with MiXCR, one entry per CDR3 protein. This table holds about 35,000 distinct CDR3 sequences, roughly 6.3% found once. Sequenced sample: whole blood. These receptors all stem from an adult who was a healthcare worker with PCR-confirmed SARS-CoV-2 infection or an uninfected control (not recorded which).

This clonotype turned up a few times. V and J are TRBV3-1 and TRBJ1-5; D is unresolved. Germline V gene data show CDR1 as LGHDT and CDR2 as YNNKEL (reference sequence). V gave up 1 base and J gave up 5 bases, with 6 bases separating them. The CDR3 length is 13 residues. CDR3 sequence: CASSQGGDQPQHF. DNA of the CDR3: TGTGCCAGCAGCCAAGGGGGTGATCAGCCCCAGCATTTT. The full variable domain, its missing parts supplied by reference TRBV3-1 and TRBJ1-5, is DTAVSQTPKYLVTQMGNDKSIKCEQNLGHDTMYWYKQDSKKFLKIMFSYNNKELIINETVPNRFSPKSPDKAHLNLHINSLELGDSAVYFCASSQGGDQPQHFGDGTRLSIL.

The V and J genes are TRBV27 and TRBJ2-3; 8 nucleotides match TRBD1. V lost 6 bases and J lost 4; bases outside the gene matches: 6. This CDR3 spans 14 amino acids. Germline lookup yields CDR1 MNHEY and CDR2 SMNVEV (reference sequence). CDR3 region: CASSAPGGADTQYF. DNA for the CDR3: TGTGCCAGCAGCGCACCAGGGGGCGCAGATACGCAGTATTTT.

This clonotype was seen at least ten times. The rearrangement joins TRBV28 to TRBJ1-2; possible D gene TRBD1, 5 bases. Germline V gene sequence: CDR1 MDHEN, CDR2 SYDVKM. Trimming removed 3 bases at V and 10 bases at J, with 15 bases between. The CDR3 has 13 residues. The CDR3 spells CASSFDRGLNYTF. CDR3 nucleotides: TGTGCCAGCAGTTTCGATAGGGGATTGAACTACACCTTC.

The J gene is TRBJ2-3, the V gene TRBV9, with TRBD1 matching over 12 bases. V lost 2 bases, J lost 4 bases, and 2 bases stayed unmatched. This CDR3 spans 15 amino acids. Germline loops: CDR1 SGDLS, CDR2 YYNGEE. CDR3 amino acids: CASSVGTGGADTQYF. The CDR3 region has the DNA TGTGCCAGCAGCGTCGGGACAGGGGGCGCAGATACGCAGTATTTT.

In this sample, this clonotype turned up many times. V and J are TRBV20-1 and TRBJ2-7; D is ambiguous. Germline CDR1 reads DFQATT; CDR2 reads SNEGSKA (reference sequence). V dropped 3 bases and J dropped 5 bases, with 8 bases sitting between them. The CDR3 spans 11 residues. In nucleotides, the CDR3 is TGCAGTGCTAGTAAGGGTAACGAGCAGTACTTC. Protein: CSASKGNEQYF.

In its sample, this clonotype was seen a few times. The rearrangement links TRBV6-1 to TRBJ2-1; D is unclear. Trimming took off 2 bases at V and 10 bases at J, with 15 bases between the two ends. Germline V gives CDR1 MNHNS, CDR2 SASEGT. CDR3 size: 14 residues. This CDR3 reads CASSERIGSREQFF. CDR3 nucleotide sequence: TGTGCCAGCAGTGAAAGGATAGGGTCGCGCGAGCAGTTCTTC.